The clone carrying this T cell receptor beta chain was counted a few times. Its antigen remains unidentified. These data come from a study of T-cell memory formation after mild COVID-19. At the level of the study: The TCR clusters were mostly specific to one donor. Study-wide results and caveats: Day 15 to 85 contractors were CD4/CD8 balanced; later expanders leaned CD4+.

Researchers used 5'RACE with constant-segment primers to make TCR alpha and TCR beta cDNA libraries that carry sample barcodes and UMIs. TCRdb re-called the 5' RACE reads with MiXCR, one entry per CDR3 protein. The sample yields roughly 510,000 distinct CDR3 sequences, around a sixth seen once. With 5 bases removed from V and 2 bases from J, the gap between germline ends came to 11 bases. The germline gives CDR1 SGHTA, CDR2 FQGNSA. This CDR3 comprises 14 residues. The chain combines TRBV7-2 with TRBJ2-3, with D tentatively TRBD1 (6 bases). The sequenced material came from PBMCs or a T cell subset sorted from them (not recorded which). This TCR came from an adult woman who had mild COVID-19 (a few samples of this study predate the infection). Cell type and time point are not known. CDR3 coding DNA: TGTGCCAGCAGCGACAGGAATCCCACAGATACGCAGTATTTT. This codes for CASSDRNPTDTQYF.